A selection of T cell receptor beta chains follows, all from one sample in a study of blood T cell repertoires in COVID-19. Profiled with immunoSEQ multiplex PCR; TCRdb holds only in-frame clones, not every one. The table lists just over 300,000 clones, over 75% of them singletons, with 3.5% to 5% in the top ten. The sequenced material came from PBMCs or T cells enriched from blood (not recorded which). The receptors here all came from a man younger than 40 who had recovered from COVID-19. CDR3s include the opening cysteine and the closing phenylalanine or tryptophan.

cdr3_aa | j_call | v_call
CASSRPGHRNTGELFF | TRBJ2-2 | TRBV21-1
CATRPGQGNTEAFF | TRBJ1-1 | TRBV24-1
CASSPGQGNNSPLHF | TRBJ1-6 | TRBV18
CASSPIPTEAFF | TRBJ1-1 | TRBV11-3
CASIGANTGELFF | TRBJ2-2 | TRBV28
CAISEFGVPNYGYTF | TRBJ1-2 | TRBV10-3
CASSPPAGKSNQPQHF | TRBJ1-5 | TRBV18
CASSLRREGYGYTF | TRBJ1-2 | TRBV3-1/TRBV3-2
CASSDQGKQPQHF | TRBJ1-5 | TRBV25-1
CASSQGSGTGVYGYTF | TRBJ1-2 | TRBV3-1/TRBV3-2
CASSYRDSNSPLHF | TRBJ1-6 | TRBV7-8
CASSTIDRGWNTEAFF | TRBJ1-1 | TRBV28
CASSLALFTDTQYF | TRBJ2-3 | TRBV7-8
CASSHLLGGSRGETQYF | TRBJ2-5 | TRBV3-1/TRBV3-2
CASSQSPGGLTEAFF | TRBJ1-1 | TRBV4-1
CASSQGGSGFPYEQYF | TRBJ2-7 | TRBV3-1/TRBV3-2
CASSPFQETQYF | TRBJ2-5 | TRBV11-1
CASSSTSQGRPYGYTF | TRBJ1-2 | TRBV5-1
CASSEPLLRWAGLPYNEQFF | TRBJ2-1 | TRBV6-1
CASSLASTGHQPQHF | TRBJ1-5 | TRBV7-9
CASSLAVVRSDYGYTF | TRBJ1-2 | TRBV5-8
CASSYSKGQTEAFF | TRBJ1-1 | TRBV6-5